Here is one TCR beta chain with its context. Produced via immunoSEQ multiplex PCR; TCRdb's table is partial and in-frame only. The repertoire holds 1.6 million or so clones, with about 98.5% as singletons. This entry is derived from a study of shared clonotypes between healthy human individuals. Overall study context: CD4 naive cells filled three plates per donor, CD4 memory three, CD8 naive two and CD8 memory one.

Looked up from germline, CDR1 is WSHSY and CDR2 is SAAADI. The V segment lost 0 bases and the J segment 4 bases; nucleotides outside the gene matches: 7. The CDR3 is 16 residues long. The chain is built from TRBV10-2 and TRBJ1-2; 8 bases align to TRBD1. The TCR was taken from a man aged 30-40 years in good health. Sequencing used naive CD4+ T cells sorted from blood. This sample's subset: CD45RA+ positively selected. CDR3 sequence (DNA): TGCGCCAGCAGTGAGTCAAGAGGAACAGGGGGCTATGGCTACACCTTC. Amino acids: CASSESRGTGGYGYTF.